This record looks at one T cell receptor beta chain sequence and its context. Its antigen is as yet unknown. TCR alpha and TCR beta cDNA libraries with sample barcodes and UMIs came from 5'RACE using constant-segment primers. One entry per CDR3 protein results from TCRdb running MiXCR on the 5' RACE reads. The table has 400,000 to 500,000 distinct CDR3 sequences, about 19% seen once. CDR3 length equals 17 residues. V lost 1 base, J lost 5 bases, and 20 bases lay in between. CDR1 and CDR2 from the germline V gene are SNHLY and FYNNEI. The sample belongs to a study of T-cell memory formation after mild COVID-19. About the research overall: Clustering of TCRs was largely donor specific.

General study results and limits: The appearance of some responding clones in pre-infection memory suggested that cross-reactive memory joined.

The chain joins TRBV2 to TRBJ1-1; D may be TRBD1 (6 bases). This TCR was sampled from an adult woman who had mild COVID-19 (a few samples of this study predate the infection). Cell type and time point are not known. Source material: PBMCs or a T cell subset sorted from them (not recorded which). Here the CDR3 DNA reads TGTGCCAGCAGTGAAGGGACAGCTCCAGGGGTTTGGACTGAAGCTTTCTTT. Its translation is CASSEGTAPGVWTEAFF. Full variable domain (outside the CDR3, taken from reference TRBV2 and TRBJ1-1): EPEVTQTPSHQVTQMGQEVILRCVPISNHLYFYWYRQILGQKVEFLVSFYNNEISEKSEIFDDQFSVERPDGSNFTLKIRSTKLEDSAMYFCASSEGTAPGVWTEAFFGQGTRLTVV.